The 32 T cell receptor beta chains in this list originate from one sample, sequenced in a study of shared clonotypes between healthy human individuals. Libraries were prepared by immunoSEQ multiplex PCR; TCRdb keeps only in-frame clonotypes and omits some of them. This table has 980,000 or so clones, approximately 80% appearing once. The specimen sequenced was memory CD4+ T cells sorted from blood. Documented subset: CD45RA-negative fraction. The receptors shown here come from a man between 18 and 35 years old in good health.

V and J are TRBV11-2 and TRBJ1-1; 8 nucleotides match TRBD1. Trimming removed 4 bases from V and 0 bases from J; junction bases left unmatched: 10. Germline CDR1 and CDR2: SGHAT and FQNNGV. The CDR3 spans 17 residues. This CDR3 is CASSSRRGQNMNTEAFF. DNA of the CDR3: TGTGCCAGCAGCTCTCGCAGGGGGCAAAACATGAACACTGAAGCTTTCTTT.

This chain joins TRBV10-3 and TRBJ1-2, with 10 bases matching TRBD1. The CDR3 is 15 amino acids. The V gene end was trimmed by 4 bases and the J gene end by 3 bases; junction bases not matched to a gene: 5. The germline V gene encodes CDR1 ENHRY and CDR2 SYGVKD. The CDR3 loop is CAISGGQGLDYGYTF. The DNA for the CDR3 is TGTGCCATCAGTGGGGGACAGGGGTTGGACTATGGCTACACCTTC.

This clone has more than one count but fewer than ten. This chain joins TRBV5-1 and TRBJ1-2; a weak D match, TRBD1 (5 bases). The germline V gene encodes CDR1 SGHRS and CDR2 YFSETQ. The CDR3 is made up of 14 amino acids. Trimming removed 0 bases at V and 6 bases at J, with 12 bases between. CDR3: CASSLGGSRDGYTF. In DNA, the CDR3 is TGCGCCAGCAGCTTGGGGGGCAGCCGAGATGGCTACACCTTC.

This clone was observed a few times. This rearrangement joins TRBV10-1 to TRBJ2-2; D call uncertain. Trimming removed 3 bases at V and 8 bases at J, with 7 bases between. Germline-derived CDR1 and CDR2 are WNHNN and SYGVQD (reference sequence). The CDR3 length is 12 residues. As DNA, the CDR3 is TGCGCCAGCAGTGAAAGGTTTGGGGAGCTGTTTTTT. Its protein product is CASSERFGELFF.

The V and J genes are TRBV19 and TRBJ1-3; possible D gene TRBD1, 6 bases. The V gene's germline CDR1 is LNHDA and CDR2 SQIVND (reference sequence). The length of the CDR3 is 15 residues. V was cut by 3 bases and J by 2 bases, with 11 bases left in between. The CDR3 here is CASSMLKGAGNTIYF. The CDR3, as DNA: TGTGCCAGTAGTATGTTGAAGGGGGCTGGAAACACCATATATTTT.

The V gene is TRBV30, the J gene TRBJ2-7, with TRBD1 matching 9 bases. Looked up from germline, CDR1 is GTSNPN and CDR2 is SVGIG (reference sequence). The CDR3 is made up of 16 amino acids. Unmatched junction bases numbered 13, after V lost 3 bases and J lost 4 bases. CDR3 sequence reads: CAWRAPGQGISYEQYF. DNA for the CDR3: TGTGCCTGGAGAGCTCCGGGACAGGGAATATCGTACGAGCAGTACTTC.

The V gene is TRBV7-9, the J gene TRBJ1-5; D remains unclear. Deletions cut 5 bases from V and 0 bases from J, with 14 bases between. CDR3 size: 16 residues. In germline, CDR1 is SEHNR, CDR2 FQNEAQ (reference sequence). The CDR3 loop is CASSPIMTNSNQPQHF. CDR3 in DNA: TGTGCCAGCAGCCCAATTATGACGAATAGCAATCAGCCCCAGCATTTT.

The CDR3, as DNA: TGTGCCAGCAGTTACTCGAATTACGAGCAGTACTTC. Translated: CASSYSNYEQYF. The chain is built from TRBV6-6 and TRBJ2-7; D remains unclear. Germline values: CDR1 MNHNY, CDR2 SVGAGI (reference sequence). Deletions cut 0 bases from V and 4 bases from J, with 4 bases between. This CDR3 is 12 amino acids long.

This sequence joins TRBV7-9 and TRBJ2-1; 8 nucleotides match TRBD2. The V and J ends lost 5 bases and 6 bases, in that order; junction bases with no gene match: 9. The CDR3 contains 15 residues. CDR1 and CDR2 (germline): SEHNR, FQNEAQ (reference sequence). The CDR3 spells CASSIGTRVGNEQFF. In nucleotides, the CDR3 is TGTGCCAGCAGCATCGGGACTAGGGTAGGCAATGAGCAGTTCTTC.

The genes are TRBV5-1 and TRBJ2-7; 8 bases fit TRBD2. Germline V gene data show CDR1 as SGHRS and CDR2 as YFSETQ. Unmatched junction bases numbered 8, after V lost 3 bases and J lost 0 bases. The CDR3 extends over 16 amino acids. The CDR3 loop is CASSSTLAGFSYEQYF. Here the CDR3 DNA reads TGCGCCAGCAGCTCCACTCTAGCGGGTTTCTCCTACGAGCAGTACTTC.

A single count supports this clone. This chain connects TRBV6-1 to TRBJ2-5, with 7 bases that match TRBD1. V lost 4 bases and J lost 1; bases outside the gene matches: 6. CDR3 length: 15 amino acids. In germline, CDR1 is MNHNS, CDR2 SASEGT. The CDR3 loop is CASSAQGVSQETQYF. Written as DNA, the CDR3 is TGTGCCAGCAGTGCCCAGGGGGTGAGCCAAGAGACCCAGTACTTC.

The chain has TRBV6-5 and TRBJ1-2; D possibly corresponds to TRBD1 (6 bases). The CDR3 is made up of 14 amino acids. The germline V gene encodes CDR1 MNHEY and CDR2 SVGAGI. Trimming shortened V by 5 bases and J by 2 bases, and 12 bases separated the two germline ends. The CDR3 DNA sequence: TGTGCCAGCAGTAAACCTACAGGGAACTATGGCTACACCTTC. Translated: CASSKPTGNYGYTF.

The rearrangement uses TRBV7-2 and TRBJ1-4; D might be TRBD1 (5 bases). V gave up 4 bases and J gave up 2 bases, with 17 bases separating them. The CDR3 loop spans 17 amino acids. CDR1 SGHTA and CDR2 FQGNSA come from the germline V gene. The CDR3 sequence: CASSSGRSTATNEKLFF. The CDR3, as DNA: TGTGCCAGCAGCTCTGGTCGATCGACAGCTACTAATGAAAAACTGTTTTTT.

This clone was detected only a few times. The chain is built from TRBV21-1 and TRBJ2-1; no DNA check was done on the table's D call, TRBD2. TRBV21-1 is a documented pseudogene. The CDR3 is 16 amino acids. CDR3 region: CASPSRTSGSPNEQFF. The CDR3 DNA reads TGTGCCAGCCCAAGTCGAACTAGCGGGAGTCCCAATGAGCAGTTCTTC.

The J gene is TRBJ1-4, the V gene TRBV27; 7 bases are shared with TRBD1. The J segment lost 4 bases and the V segment lost 2 bases, leaving 7 bases of the junction unmatched. The CDR3 loop spans 16 amino acids. In germline, CDR1 is MNHEY, CDR2 SMNVEV (reference sequence). In nucleotides, the CDR3 is TGTGCCAGCAGTTTACTGGGCAGGGGGGGTAATGAAAAACTGTTTTTT. Translation: CASSLLGRGGNEKLFF.

This clone came up once. CDR3 in amino acids: CASSLAGGTSGNTIYF. The CDR3 DNA reads TGTGCCAGCAGCTTAGCTGGGGGGACATCTGGAAACACCATATATTTT. The V call is TRBV7-2, the J call TRBJ1-3; D is perhaps TRBD1 (6 bases). This CDR3 has 16 amino acids. V lost 0 bases, J lost 1 base, and 10 bases lay in between. Looked up from germline, CDR1 is SGHTA and CDR2 is FQGNSA.

The chain links TRBV29-1 to TRBJ2-7, with D perhaps matching TRBD2 (6 bases). Germline V gene lookup returns CDR1 SQVTM and CDR2 ANQGSEA. V was pared by 0 bases and J by 5 bases, with 8 bases between. This CDR3 is 12 amino acids long. CDR3 sequence reads: CSVEEGGHEQYF. The CDR3 DNA reads TGCAGCGTTGAAGAGGGAGGCCACGAGCAGTACTTC.

V and J are TRBV4-3 and TRBJ2-3; 7 nucleotides align to TRBD2. The junction had 5 bases not matched to a gene; V was cut back by 2 bases and J by 6 bases. The CDR3 runs to 14 residues. CDR1 is LGHNA, CDR2 YSLEER, per germline. The CDR3 region has the DNA TGCGCCAGCAGCCAACTAGCGGCTGGGGATACGCAGTATTTT. It codes for CASSQLAAGDTQYF.

This sequence joins TRBV5-1 and TRBJ2-5; TRBD1 or TRBD2 may be the D gene (6 bases each). CDR3 length: 13 amino acids. V was shortened by 9 bases and J by 4 bases, with 16 bases between the two germline ends. CDR1 SGHRS and CDR2 YFSETQ come from the germline V gene. The CDR3 nucleotides are TGCGCCACCGGACGGGGGCCCGTAGAGACCCAGTACTTC. This gives the protein CATGRGPVETQYF.

The V and J genes are TRBV10-3 and TRBJ1-2; a possible D gene is TRBD1 (5 bases). Trimming took off 0 bases at V and 0 bases at J, with 17 bases between the two ends. Germline V gene sequence: CDR1 ENHRY, CDR2 SYGVKD. This CDR3 is 18 amino acids long. CDR3 nucleotide sequence: TGTGCCATCAGTGAGTCTGGGGCCGGCTGGGGGGCTAACTATGGCTACACCTTC. Translated: CAISESGAGWGANYGYTF.

This clone has just a few counts. V gene TRBV4-1 combines with J gene TRBJ1-2, with no clear D. This CDR3 contains 14 residues. Germline-derived CDR1 and CDR2 are MGHRA and YSYEKL. The V and J ends lost 1 base and 4 bases respectively, with 10 bases between them. The CDR3 protein is CASSQAVGGYGYTF. Written as DNA, the CDR3 is TGCGCCAGCAGCCAAGCTGTGGGAGGCTATGGCTACACCTTC.

To note about this clone: This may be a read error: a much more frequent sequence differs by one nucleotide. The chain uses TRBV11-2 and TRBJ1-2, with D possibly matching TRBD1 (5 bases). Trimming removed 4 bases from V and 3 bases from J, with 9 bases in between. CDR3 length: 13 amino acids. Germline V gene sequence: CDR1 SGHAT, CDR2 FQNNGV. CDR3 region: CASSSQGYYGYTF. CDR3 nucleotide sequence: TGTGCCAGCAGCTCCCAGGGATACTATGGCTACACCTTC.

The J gene is TRBJ2-7, the V gene TRBV4-1; no definite D call. The CDR3 has 15 amino acids. With 0 bases removed from V and 1 base from J, the gap between germline ends came to 10 bases. Germline V gene sequence: CDR1 MGHRA, CDR2 YSYEKL. CDR3 loop: CASSQDWNPSYEQYF. In DNA, the CDR3 is TGCGCCAGCAGCCAAGATTGGAACCCTTCCTACGAGCAGTACTTC.

On this clone itself: The same CDR3 can be traced to other DNA sequences in this sample. This chain connects TRBV11-2 to TRBJ2-3; 8 bases match TRBD2. The trim removed 5 bases at V and 1 base at J, leaving 2 bases unmatched. The CDR3 has 14 amino acids. Germline-derived CDR1 and CDR2 are SGHAT and FQNNGV. The CDR3 nucleotides read TGTGCCAGCAGCACGGGGGGGGGCACAGATACGCAGTATTTT. Translating gives CASSTGGGTDTQYF.

The chain recombines TRBV27 with TRBJ2-5, with D possibly TRBD2 on 5 matching bases. Per the germline V gene, CDR1 is MNHEY and CDR2 is SMNVEV (reference sequence). V shed 3 bases and J shed 5 bases, with 22 bases lying between them. The CDR3 spans 17 residues. The chain's CDR3 is CASSFGLGIAEDETQYF. Here the CDR3 DNA reads TGTGCCAGCAGTTTCGGGTTGGGGATCGCGGAGGATGAGACCCAGTACTTC.

The J gene is TRBJ2-7, the V gene TRBV7-9; D is ambiguous. The germline gives CDR1 SEHNR, CDR2 FQNEAQ (reference sequence). Between the trimmed V and J ends, which lost 5 bases and 4 bases, there was a span of 9 bases. The CDR3 is 12 residues long. The CDR3 DNA is TGTGCCAGCAGCCCTCGGGCTTACGAGCAGTACTTC. It specifies CASSPRAYEQYF.

The chain employs TRBV29-1 and TRBJ2-7, with unresolved D. Trimming took off 4 bases at V and 3 bases at J, with 13 bases between the two ends. The CDR3 is 13 amino acids. Germline V gene lookup returns CDR1 SQVTM and CDR2 ANQGSEA. In DNA form, the CDR3 reads TGCAGCGTTGCGGAGCAGGCTGGCTACGAGCAGTACTTC. Translated: CSVAEQAGYEQYF.

CDR3 loop: CASSYQHGYWFDTF. In DNA form, the CDR3 reads TGTGCCAGCAGCTACCAGCACGGGTATTGGTTTGACACCTTC. The chain recombines TRBV5-5 with TRBJ1-2, with unresolved D. The V gene lost 3 bases and the J gene lost 12 bases, with 21 bases spanning the gap. The CDR3 is made up of 14 amino acids. Germline CDR1 is SGHKS and CDR2 is YYEKEE (reference sequence).

This chain connects TRBV19 to TRBJ1-1; D gene unclear. CDR1 is LNHDA and CDR2 is SQIVND in the germline V gene (reference sequence). Trimming pared 2 bases from V and 1 base from J, leaving 5 bases between. This CDR3 contains 13 residues. CDR3 DNA sequence: TGTGCCAGTAGTATACTAGCGAACACTGAAGCTTTCTTT. It specifies CASSILANTEAFF. Based on the CDR3 plus reference TRBV19 and TRBJ1-1, the full variable domain is DGGITQSPKYLFRKEGQNVTLSCEQNLNHDAMYWYRQDPGQGLRLIYYSQIVNDFQKGDIAEGYSVSREKKESFPLTVTSAQKNPTAFYLCASSILANTEAFFGQGTRLTVV.

This chain connects TRBV30 to TRBJ1-2, with TRBD1 as a possible D gene (6 bases). The germline V gene encodes CDR1 GTSNPN and CDR2 SVGIG (reference sequence). The CDR3 totals 14 residues. V was shortened by 4 bases and J by 7 bases, with 19 bases between the two germline ends. CDR3 amino acids: CAWTPDRFGSGYTF. CDR3 DNA: TGTGCCTGGACCCCCGACAGGTTTGGGAGTGGCTACACCTTC.

This clone was recorded a few times. The V call is TRBV29-1, the J call TRBJ1-2; D call uncertain. Trimming took 1 base from V and 14 from J, leaving 20 bases between them. CDR3 size: 13 residues. CDR1 and CDR2 from the germline V gene are SQVTM and ANQGSEA. The CDR3 DNA reads TGCAGCGTTGAAGGTGTGTCGGGAACCGGGAGGACCTTC. It yields the protein CSVEGVSGTGRTF. Combining the CDR3 with reference TRBV29-1 and TRBJ1-2 gives the whole variable domain SAVISQKPSRDICQRGTSLTIQCQVDSQVTMMFWYRQQPGQSLTLIATANQGSEATYESGFVIDKFPISRPNLTFSTLTVSNMSPEDSSIYLCSVEGVSGTGRTFGSGTRLTVV.

Details on this clone: Other DNA sequences in the same sample also yield this CDR3. The rearrangement links TRBV11-2 to TRBJ1-1, with D perhaps TRBD1 (6 bases). The CDR3 runs 13 residues. The ends were cut back, 4 bases at V and 4 bases at J, with 10 bases in the middle. Germline-derived CDR1 and CDR2 are SGHAT and FQNNGV. CDR3 DNA: TGTGCCAGCAGCTCACGACAGGTCACTGAAGCTTTCTTT. Translating it yields CASSSRQVTEAFF.